The clone carrying this T cell receptor (beta chain) was seen just once. The sample is drawn from a study of blood T cell repertoires in COVID-19. Assay: immunoSEQ multiplex PCR; the TCRdb copy retains only in-frame clones and omits some. The table has 250,000 to 300,000 clones, roughly nine tenths seen once; the top ten hold approximately 12%. Sequenced: peripheral blood. The clonotype originates from a woman younger than 45 with COVID-19, enrolled during active disease.

The CDR3 loop is CASSRNVLAGGAYEQYF. The CDR3 region has the DNA TGTGCCAGCAGCCGCAACGTTCTTGCGGGGGGGGCCTACGAGCAGTACTTC. This sequence joins TRBV5-4 and TRBJ2-7; TRBD2 matches at 9 bases. CDR1 is SGHNT and CDR2 is YYREEE in the germline V gene (reference sequence). The V and J ends lost 4 bases and 2 bases, in that order; junction bases with no gene match: 13. This CDR3 is built from 17 residues.